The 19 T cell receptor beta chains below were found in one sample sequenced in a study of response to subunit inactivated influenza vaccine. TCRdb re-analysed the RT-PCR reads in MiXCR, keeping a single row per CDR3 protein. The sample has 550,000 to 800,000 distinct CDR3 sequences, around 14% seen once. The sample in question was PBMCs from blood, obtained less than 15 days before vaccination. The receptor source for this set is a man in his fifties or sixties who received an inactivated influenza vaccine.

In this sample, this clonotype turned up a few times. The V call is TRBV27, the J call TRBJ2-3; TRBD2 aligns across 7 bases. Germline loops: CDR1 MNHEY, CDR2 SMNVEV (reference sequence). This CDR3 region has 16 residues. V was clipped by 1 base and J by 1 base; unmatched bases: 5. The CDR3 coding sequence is TGTGCCAGCAGTTTATTGGTGGGGGGGGGCACAGATACGCAGTATTTT. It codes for CASSLLVGGGTDTQYF.

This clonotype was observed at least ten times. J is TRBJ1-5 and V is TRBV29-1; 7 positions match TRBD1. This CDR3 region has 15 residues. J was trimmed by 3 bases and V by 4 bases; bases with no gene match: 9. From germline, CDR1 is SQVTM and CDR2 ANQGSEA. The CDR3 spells CSVAYSQGINQPQHF. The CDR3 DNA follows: TGCAGCGTTGCATACTCACAGGGGATCAATCAGCCCCAGCATTTT.

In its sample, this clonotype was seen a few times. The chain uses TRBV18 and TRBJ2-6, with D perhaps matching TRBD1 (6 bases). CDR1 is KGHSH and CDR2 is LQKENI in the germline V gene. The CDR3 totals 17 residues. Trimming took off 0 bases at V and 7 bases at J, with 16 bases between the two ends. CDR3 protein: CASSPPVQGSGANVLTF. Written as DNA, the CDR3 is TGTGCCAGCTCACCACCGGTGCAGGGGTCAGGTGCCAACGTCCTGACTTTC.

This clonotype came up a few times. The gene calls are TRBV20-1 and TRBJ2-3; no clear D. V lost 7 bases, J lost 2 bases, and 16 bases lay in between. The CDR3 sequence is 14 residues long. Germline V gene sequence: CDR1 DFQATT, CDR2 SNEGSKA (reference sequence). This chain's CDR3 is CSGIDWVFTDTQYF. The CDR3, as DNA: TGCAGTGGTATCGACTGGGTATTCACAGATACGCAGTATTTT.

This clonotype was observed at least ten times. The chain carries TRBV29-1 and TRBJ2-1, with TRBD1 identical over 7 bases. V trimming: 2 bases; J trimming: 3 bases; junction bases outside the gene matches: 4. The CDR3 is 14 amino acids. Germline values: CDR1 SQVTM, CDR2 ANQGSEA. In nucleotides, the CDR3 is TGCAGCGTTGAAACAGGGGCTAACTACAATGAGCAGTTCTTC. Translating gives CSVETGANYNEQFF.

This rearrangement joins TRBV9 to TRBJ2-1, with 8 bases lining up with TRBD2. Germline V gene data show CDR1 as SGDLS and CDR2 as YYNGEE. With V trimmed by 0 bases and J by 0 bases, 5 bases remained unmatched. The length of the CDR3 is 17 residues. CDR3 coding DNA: TGTGCCAGCAGCGTAGCCGGGAGGGCCCCCTCCTACAATGAGCAGTTCTTC. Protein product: CASSVAGRAPSYNEQFF.

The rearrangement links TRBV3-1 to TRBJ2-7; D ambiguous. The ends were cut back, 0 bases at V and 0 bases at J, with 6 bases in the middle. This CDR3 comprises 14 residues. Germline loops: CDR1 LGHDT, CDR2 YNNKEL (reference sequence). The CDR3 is CASSQELSSYEQYF. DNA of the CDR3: TGTGCCAGCAGCCAAGAATTGAGCTCCTACGAGCAGTACTTC.

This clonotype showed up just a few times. The CDR3 region is CSVEVPGQVQETQYF. The DNA of the CDR3 is TGCAGCGTTGAAGTTCCGGGACAGGTCCAAGAGACCCAGTACTTC. V gene TRBV29-1 combines with J gene TRBJ2-5, with 8 bases identical to TRBD1. From germline, CDR1 is SQVTM and CDR2 ANQGSEA. The CDR3 is made up of 15 amino acids. With 1 base clipped from V and 1 base from J, the junction kept 5 bases outside the gene matches.

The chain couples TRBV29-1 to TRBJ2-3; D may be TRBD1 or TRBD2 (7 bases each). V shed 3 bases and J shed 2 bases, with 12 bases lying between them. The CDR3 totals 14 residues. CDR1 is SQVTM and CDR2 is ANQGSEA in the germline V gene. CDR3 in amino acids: CSVEQGGVTDTQYF. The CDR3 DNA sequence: TGCAGCGTTGAGCAGGGGGGGGTCACAGATACGCAGTATTTT.

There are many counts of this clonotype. The CDR3 reads CASSFQGTDTQYF. The CDR3 DNA follows: TGTGCCAGCAGTTTTCAGGGCACAGATACGCAGTATTTT. V is TRBV6-2 or TRBV6-3 and J is TRBJ2-3; no definite D call. Germline V CDR1 and CDR2: MNHEY, SVGEGT. CDR3 size: 13 residues. V dropped 4 bases and J dropped 1 base, with 6 bases sitting between them.

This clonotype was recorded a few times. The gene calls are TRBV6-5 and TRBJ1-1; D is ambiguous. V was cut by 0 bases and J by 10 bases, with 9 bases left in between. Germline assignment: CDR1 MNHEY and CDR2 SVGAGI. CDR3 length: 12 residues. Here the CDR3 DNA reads TGTGCCAGCAGTTACTCAGGTTCGGCAGCTTTCTTT. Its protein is CASSYSGSAAFF.

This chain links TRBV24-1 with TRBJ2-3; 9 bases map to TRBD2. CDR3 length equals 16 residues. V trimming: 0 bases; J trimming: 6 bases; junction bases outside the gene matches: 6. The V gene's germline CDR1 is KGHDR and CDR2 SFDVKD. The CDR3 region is CATSDLVGGGADTQYF. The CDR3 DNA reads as TGTGCCACCAGTGATTTGGTTGGCGGGGGGGCGGATACGCAGTATTTT.

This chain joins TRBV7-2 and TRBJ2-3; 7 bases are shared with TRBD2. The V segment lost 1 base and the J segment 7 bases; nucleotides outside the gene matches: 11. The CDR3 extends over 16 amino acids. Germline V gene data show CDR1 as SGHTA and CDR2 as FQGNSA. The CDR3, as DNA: TGTGCCAGCAGCTTAGGAAGTCTAGCGGCCTTGAATACGCAGTATTTT. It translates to CASSLGSLAALNTQYF.

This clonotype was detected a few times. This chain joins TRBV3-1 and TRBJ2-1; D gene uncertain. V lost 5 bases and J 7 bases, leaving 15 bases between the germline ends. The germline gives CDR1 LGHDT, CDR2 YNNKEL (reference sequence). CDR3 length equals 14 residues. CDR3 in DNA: TGTGCCAGCAGCACCCGGACCATGGGGAATGAGCAGTTCTTC. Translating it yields CASSTRTMGNEQFF.

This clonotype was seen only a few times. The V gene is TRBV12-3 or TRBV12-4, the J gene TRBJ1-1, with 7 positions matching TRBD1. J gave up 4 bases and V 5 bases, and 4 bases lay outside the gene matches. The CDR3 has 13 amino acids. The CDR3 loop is CASSAAGGTEAFF. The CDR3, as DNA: TGTGCCAGCAGTGCAGCAGGGGGCACTGAAGCTTTCTTT.

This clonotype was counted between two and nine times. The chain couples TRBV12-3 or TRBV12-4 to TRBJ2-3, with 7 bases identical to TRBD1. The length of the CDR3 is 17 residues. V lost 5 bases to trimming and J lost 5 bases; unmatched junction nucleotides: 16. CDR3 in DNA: TGTGCCAGCAGTCCACGTACAGGGGTGAATCTTCAAGATACGCAGTATTTT. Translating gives CASSPRTGVNLQDTQYF.

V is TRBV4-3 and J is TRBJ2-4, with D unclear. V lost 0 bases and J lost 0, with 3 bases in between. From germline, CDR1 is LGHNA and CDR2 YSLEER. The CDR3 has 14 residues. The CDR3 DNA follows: TGCGCCAGCAGCCAAGATGCAGCCAAAAACATTCAGTACTTC. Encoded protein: CASSQDAAKNIQYF.

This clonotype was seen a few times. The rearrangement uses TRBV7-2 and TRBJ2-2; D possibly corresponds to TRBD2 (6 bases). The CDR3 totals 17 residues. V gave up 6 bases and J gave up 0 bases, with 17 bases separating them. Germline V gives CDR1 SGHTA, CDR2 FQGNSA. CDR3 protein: CASSPLGRLTNTGELFF. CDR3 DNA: TGTGCCAGCAGTCCCCTCGGGAGACTCACGAACACCGGGGAGCTGTTTTTT.

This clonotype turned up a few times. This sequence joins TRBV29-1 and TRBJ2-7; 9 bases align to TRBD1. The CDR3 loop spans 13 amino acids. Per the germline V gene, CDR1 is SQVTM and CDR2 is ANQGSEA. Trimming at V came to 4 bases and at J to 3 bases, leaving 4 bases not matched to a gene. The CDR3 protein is CSVGTGVGYEQYF. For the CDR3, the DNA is TGCAGCGTTGGGACAGGGGTCGGCTACGAGCAGTACTTC.